These 17 T cell receptor beta chains came from one sample sequenced in a study of human T cells and chemical hapten exposure (dated by TCRdb to the early 2020s). Per the publication, the time point label means: pre-sensitization, week 0. This sample's treatment or condition label indicates: therapeutic diphenylcyclopropenone sensitization with weekly scalp DPC. Receptor amplification or capture employed RACE. The reads were generated on a NextSeq 500. In-frame beta chains were kept once TCRdb had trimmed the public reads at Q25 with fastp and called clones with MiXCR. CDR3 protein sequences are deduplicated, and each keeps its most common genes and DNA. In all, the sample holds 80,000 to 100,000 distinct CDR3 sequences, and nearly 10% of those were seen once. The ten largest clones add up to roughly 4% of the sample. The specimen was whole blood, collected in connection with sensitization to the hapten diphenylcyclopropenone (DPC). These receptors originate from a woman in her forties with alopecia areata. Some clones in this sample may be carry-over from other donors' samples.

This clonotype was found many times. The rearrangement links TRBV28 to TRBJ1-1; 10 bases match TRBD1. The CDR3 length is 15 residues. Germline V gene lookup returns CDR1 MDHEN and CDR2 SYDVKM. Germline trimming cut 5 bases from V and 2 bases from J; bases unmatched to any gene: 5. The CDR3 loop is CASSGTGEVNTEAFF. CDR3 bases: TGTGCCAGCAGTGGGACAGGGGAGGTAAACACTGAAGCTTTCTTT.

This clonotype was picked up many times. The V and J genes are TRBV7-9 and TRBJ1-4, with 7 bases lining up with TRBD1. The CDR3 runs 14 residues. Germline loops: CDR1 SEHNR, CDR2 FQNEAQ (reference sequence). V dropped 1 base and J dropped 4; count of bases not matched to a gene: 0. The CDR3 nucleotides are TGTGCCAGCAGCTTAGGGGACAGTAATGAAAAACTGTTTTTT. The encoded protein is CASSLGDSNEKLFF.

This clonotype was counted many times. The CDR3 DNA follows: TGTGCCAGCAGTTTGAGCGGGGGTTACAATGAGCAGTTCTTC. Translating gives CASSLSGGYNEQFF. The chain carries TRBV27 and TRBJ2-1; 8 positions match TRBD2. This CDR3 is 14 amino acids long. Germline V gene data show CDR1 as MNHEY and CDR2 as SMNVEV (reference sequence). J was trimmed by 4 bases and V by 3 bases; bases with no gene match: 2.

The rearrangement links TRBV6-2 or TRBV6-3 to TRBJ1-5, with 7 bases identical to TRBD1. This CDR3 region has 15 residues. V lost 8 bases to trimming and J lost 1 base; unmatched junction nucleotides: 8. In germline, CDR1 is MNHEY, CDR2 SVGEGT. Here the CDR3 DNA reads TGTGCCAGCGGAGAGAGAGGGGGCAGCAATCAGCCCCAGCATTTT. Protein sequence: CASGERGGSNQPQHF.

This clonotype was counted between two and nine times. The rearrangement links TRBV7-8 to TRBJ1-3, with D tentatively TRBD1 (6 bases). CDR1 SGHVS and CDR2 FQNEAQ come from the germline V gene. CDR3 length: 16 amino acids. V was cut by 5 bases and J by 4 bases, with 18 bases left in between. The CDR3 DNA reads TGTGCCAGCAGCCTCCGTCCCACAGGGCCAGGAAACACCATATATTTT. Protein product: CASSLRPTGPGNTIYF.

On this clonotype: The CDR3 does not close with the conserved phenylalanine or tryptophan, likely indicating a read error. The chain joins TRBV2 to TRBJ1-6; a weak D match, TRBD1 (6 bases). The CDR3 covers 15 residues. Germline V CDR1 and CDR2: SNHLY, FYNNEI. Trimming shortened V by 6 bases and J by 0 bases, and 9 bases separated the two germline ends. CDR3 loop: CASRGQSSYNSPLHI. The CDR3 nucleotides are TGTGCCAGCAGGGGACAAAGCTCCTATAATTCACCCCTCCACATT.

This chain joins TRBV18 and TRBJ2-7, with TRBD2 matching over 7 bases. Per germline, CDR1 KGHSH and CDR2 LQKENI. V gave up 3 bases and J gave up 5 bases; unmatched junction bases: 7. This CDR3 has 14 residues. Written as DNA, the CDR3 is TGTGCCAGCTCACCCCCATTCGCGGGGGACGAGCAGTACTTC. Encoded protein: CASSPPFAGDEQYF.

This clonotype was detected ten times or more. The chain has TRBV29-1 and TRBJ2-7; D is undetermined. V lost 3 bases to trimming and J lost 7 bases, with 13 bases between them. CDR1 and CDR2 from the germline V gene are SQVTM and ANQGSEA. The CDR3 is 12 residues long. The CDR3 nucleotides are TGCAGCGTTGAGGGTAACGCTCGGGAGCAGTACTTC. This sequence encodes CSVEGNAREQYF.

This clonotype has a count of ten or more. The rearrangement links TRBV20-1 to TRBJ1-1; the match to TRBD1 covers 12 bases. This CDR3 has 17 residues. V lost 1 base and J lost 3; bases outside the gene matches: 9. Germline V gene lookup returns CDR1 DFQATT and CDR2 SNEGSKA (reference sequence). The chain's CDR3 is CSARGAGQGARDTEAFF. DNA for the CDR3: TGCAGTGCTAGAGGGGCGGGACAGGGGGCAAGGGACACTGAAGCTTTCTTT.

By proportion, this clonotype is medium-sized. J is TRBJ1-1 and V is TRBV7-8, with TRBD1 matching over 9 bases. The V gene's germline CDR1 is SGHVS and CDR2 FQNEAQ. This CDR3 is 14 amino acids long. Trimming removed 6 bases from V and 5 bases from J; junction bases left unmatched: 7. CDR3 bases: TGTGCCAGCAGTTACATGGACAGGGGAACTGAAGCTTTCTTT. Translated, it gives CASSYMDRGTEAFF.

There are many counts of this clonotype. The chain joins TRBV4-2 to TRBJ1-2; D is uncertain. Germline V lookup: CDR1 LGHNA, CDR2 YNFKEQ. CDR3 length: 16 amino acids. The germline V and J ends were trimmed by 3 bases and 5 bases, with 19 bases remaining between them. The CDR3 bases are TGTGCCAGCAGCCAGGAAGCCGGGATCCGAAGTTATGGCTACACCTTC. This sequence encodes CASSQEAGIRSYGYTF.

Worth noting for this clonotype: A much larger clone lies a single base off, so this may be a read error. V is TRBV5-1 and J is TRBJ2-2; weak D call: TRBD1 (5 bases). The V and J ends lost 6 bases and 3 bases respectively, with 15 bases between them. CDR1 is SGHRS and CDR2 is YFSETQ in the germline V gene. There are 15 residues in the CDR3. CDR3 sequence (DNA): TGCGCCAGCATACGACAAGGGGCCGACACCGGGGAGCTGTTTTTT. It yields the protein CASIRQGADTGELFF.

This clonotype was observed at least ten times. This sequence joins TRBV7-9 and TRBJ2-1; D gene ambiguous. In germline, CDR1 is SEHNR, CDR2 FQNEAQ (reference sequence). V gave up 0 bases and J gave up 10 bases, with 10 bases separating them. The CDR3 is made up of 13 amino acids. CDR3 bases: TGTGCCAGCAGCTTAGCGGGTCCACGGGAGCAGTTCTTC. It yields the protein CASSLAGPREQFF.

Notes on this clonotype: A much larger clone lies one base from this, so it may be a read error. The genes are TRBV5-1 and TRBJ2-3, with 8 nucleotides matching TRBD2. The CDR3 is 15 residues long. Germline CDR1 and CDR2: SGHRS and YFSETQ. The CDR3 DNA reads TGCGTCAGCAGCGGGGGATTGCCTGGCACAGATACGCAGTATTTT. This encodes CVSSGGLPGTDTQYF.

This clonotype was observed many times. The chain recombines TRBV20-1 with TRBJ1-5; no definite D call. CDR3 length: 15 residues. From germline, CDR1 is DFQATT and CDR2 SNEGSKA (reference sequence). V lost 1 base, J lost 4 bases, and 14 bases lay in between. The CDR3 loop reads CSARAPEGQNQPQHF. The CDR3 DNA reads TGCAGTGCTAGAGCCCCGGAGGGCCAAAATCAGCCCCAGCATTTT.

This clonotype was seen many times. The chain uses TRBV3-1 and TRBJ1-2; no clear D gene. V was pared by 4 bases and J by 1 base, with 13 bases between. The germline CDR1 and CDR2 sequences are LGHDT and YNNKEL (reference sequence). This CDR3 comprises 15 residues. CDR3 coding DNA: TGTGCCAGCAGCCCCGTGGCCGGTGATAACTATGGCTACACCTTC. Amino acids: CASSPVAGDNYGYTF.

There are many counts of this clonotype. The V and J genes are TRBV12-3 or TRBV12-4 and TRBJ2-2; a weak D match, TRBD2 (5 bases). The ends were cut back, 4 bases at V and 5 bases at J, with 5 bases in the middle. This CDR3 is 12 amino acids long. Written as DNA, the CDR3 is TGTGCCAGCAGTTGGGAGACCGGGGAGCTGTTTTTT. Its protein is CASSWETGELFF.